These 29 T cell receptor beta chains originate from one sample sequenced in a study of blood T cell repertoires in COVID-19. The data were produced by immunoSEQ multiplex PCR, yet TCRdb's version contains in-frame clones alone and is incomplete. The sample includes just over 300,000 clones, over 75% seen only once; the top ten take about 4.2%. The sequenced material came from PBMCs or T cells enriched from blood (not recorded which). All receptors derive from a young man who had recovered from COVID-19.

The chain employs TRBV27 and TRBJ2-3, with 10 bases that match TRBD2. Trimming removed 1 base from V and 5 bases from J; junction bases left unmatched: 9. Germline assignment: CDR1 MNHEY and CDR2 SMNVEV (reference sequence). The CDR3 covers 17 residues. CDR3 sequence: CASSLYVVASGRDTQYF. CDR3 DNA sequence: TGTGCCAGCAGTTTATATGTCGTGGCTAGCGGGAGAGATACGCAGTATTTT.

V is TRBV27 and J is TRBJ1-2; tentatively, D is TRBD1 (5 bases). V lost 5 bases and J 0 bases, leaving 13 bases between the germline ends. This CDR3 has 15 amino acids. Germline values: CDR1 MNHEY, CDR2 SMNVEV (reference sequence). CDR3 in amino acids: CASSPRQIPNYGYTF. The CDR3 DNA sequence: TGTGCCAGCAGTCCCAGACAGATACCTAACTATGGCTACACCTTC.

This clone was seen only once. V usage is TRBV7-6 and J usage is TRBJ2-7; TRBD1 agrees at 9 bases. The CDR3 loop spans 15 amino acids. V dropped 5 bases and J dropped 2; count of bases not matched to a gene: 7. Germline assignment: CDR1 SGHVS and CDR2 FNYEAQ. Written as DNA, the CDR3 is TGTGCCAGCAGCCCAAGGACAGGGGCCACCTACGAGCAGTACTTC. It specifies CASSPRTGATYEQYF.

The V and J genes are TRBV30 and TRBJ2-4, with 8 bases aligning to TRBD1. The V gene's germline CDR1 is GTSNPN and CDR2 SVGIG (reference sequence). This CDR3 is 13 amino acids long. The V and J ends lost 5 bases and 6 bases, in that order; junction bases with no gene match: 6. CDR3 DNA sequence: TGTGCCTGGTCAGGGGGCGTAGGAAACATTCAGTACTTC. Translating gives CAWSGGVGNIQYF.

CDR3 DNA: TGTGCCAGTGAAACTGGGGGGGTGGGAACCGGGGAGCTGTTTTTT. This translates into CASETGGVGTGELFF. The chain has TRBV6-5 and TRBJ2-2, with TRBD2 matching 7 bases. The CDR3 totals 15 residues. CDR1 is MNHEY, CDR2 SVGAGI, per germline. J was trimmed by 5 bases and V by 9 bases; bases with no gene match: 12.

The chain joins TRBV10-2 to TRBJ2-3, with D perhaps matching TRBD1 (6 bases). V was clipped by 6 bases and J by 0 bases, with 13 bases between them. Germline V gives CDR1 WSHSY, CDR2 SAAADI. CDR3 length: 15 residues. The CDR3 DNA reads as TGCGCCAGCAGACCGGGACACACTAGCACAGATACGCAGTATTTT. This gives the protein CASRPGHTSTDTQYF.

This clone appeared a single time. The chain carries TRBV7-8 and TRBJ1-2, with 8 bases lining up with TRBD1. This CDR3 spans 13 amino acids. With 1 base clipped from V and 8 bases from J, the junction kept 3 bases outside the gene matches. Germline-derived CDR1 and CDR2 are SGHVS and FQNEAQ. Written as DNA, the CDR3 is TGTGCCAGCAGCTTAGGGACAGGGAAGGGCTACACCTTC. This codes for CASSLGTGKGYTF.

This clone is a singleton in its sample. The chain is built from TRBV3-1 (or the pseudogene TRBV3-2) and TRBJ2-3; the match to TRBD2 covers 7 bases. J lost 4 bases, V lost 4 bases, and 14 bases had no gene match. The CDR3 contains 17 residues. In germline, CDR1 is LGHDT, CDR2 YNNKEL (reference sequence). CDR3 bases: TGTGCCAGCAGCCCCTTAGCCGGGGGGAGGGCCGCAGATACGCAGTATTTT. Translating gives CASSPLAGGRAADTQYF.

The chain employs TRBV3-1 (or the pseudogene TRBV3-2) and TRBJ2-7; tentatively, D is TRBD1 (6 bases). Germline values: CDR1 LGHDT, CDR2 YNNKEL (reference sequence). V shed 6 bases and J shed 3 bases, with 12 bases lying between them. The CDR3 has 13 amino acids. CDR3 DNA: TGTGCCAGCAGACAGGGTGGGCTCTACGAGCAGTACTTC. Its protein product is CASRQGGLYEQYF.

The chain carries TRBV30 and TRBJ2-5; TRBD2 aligns across 9 bases. Germline trimming cut 5 bases from V and 2 bases from J; bases unmatched to any gene: 6. The CDR3 totals 14 residues. The germline V gene encodes CDR1 GTSNPN and CDR2 SVGIG (reference sequence). CDR3 protein: CAWGLAGGQETQYF. The CDR3 DNA is TGTGCCTGGGGTCTCGCGGGGGGGCAAGAGACCCAGTACTTC.

V usage is TRBV28 and J usage is TRBJ2-5, with 13 nucleotides matching TRBD2. CDR3 size: 17 residues. The V gene's germline CDR1 is MDHEN and CDR2 SYDVKM. The V and J ends lost 5 bases and 7 bases, in that order; junction bases with no gene match: 13. The CDR3 loop reads CASSPTSGGGPLGTQYF. The DNA of the CDR3 is TGTGCCAGCAGTCCTACTAGCGGGGGGGGCCCCTTGGGGACCCAGTACTTC. Full variable domain (remainder filled in from reference TRBV28 and TRBJ2-5): DVKVTQSSRYLVKRTGEKVFLECVQDMDHENMFWYRQDPGLGLRLIYFSYDVKMKEKGDIPEGYSVSREKKERFSLILESASTNQTSMYLCASSPTSGGGPLGTQYFGPGTRLLVL.

J is TRBJ2-7 and V is TRBV7-9; no firm D call. CDR3 length: 15 residues. V lost 5 bases and J lost 6, with 20 bases in between. Germline CDR1 SEHNR, CDR2 FQNEAQ (reference sequence). CDR3 loop: CASSPRSEPSREQYF. The CDR3, as DNA: TGTGCCAGCAGCCCCCGGAGTGAGCCCTCGCGCGAGCAGTACTTC.

The chain employs TRBV29-1 and TRBJ2-1; 9 bases agree with TRBD1. V dropped 6 bases and J dropped 6; count of bases not matched to a gene: 9. CDR3 length: 14 residues. Germline V gives CDR1 SQVTM, CDR2 ANQGSEA. The CDR3 DNA follows: TGCAGCGTGGAGACAGGGGGTAGGGGCAATGAGCAGTTCTTC. It yields the protein CSVETGGRGNEQFF.

The V and J genes are TRBV4-1 and TRBJ1-1; 8 nucleotides agree with TRBD1. V was pared by 4 bases and J by 1 base, with 2 bases of the junction left unmatched. The CDR3 sequence is 14 residues long. CDR1 and CDR2 from the germline V gene are MGHRA and YSYEKL. CDR3 region: CASSRGTGNTEAFF. In DNA form, the CDR3 reads TGCGCCAGCAGCCGAGGGACAGGGAACACTGAAGCTTTCTTT.

V is TRBV28 and J is TRBJ2-7, with TRBD1 matching 8 bases. Per the germline V gene, CDR1 is MDHEN and CDR2 is SYDVKM. The CDR3 runs 15 residues. The ends lost 3 bases at V and 0 bases at J; junction bases unmatched: 4. The CDR3 bases are TGTGCCAGCAGTTTTCAGACAGGGGCCTCCTACGAGCAGTACTTC. Translated, it gives CASSFQTGASYEQYF.

This clone was detected only once. Additional DNA sequences in this sample encode the identical CDR3. The chain combines TRBV7-9 with TRBJ2-1, with 10 bases aligning to TRBD1. There are 15 residues in the CDR3. Germline V gene sequence: CDR1 SEHNR, CDR2 FQNEAQ (reference sequence). The V and J ends lost 6 bases and 2 bases, in that order; junction bases with no gene match: 4. As DNA, the CDR3 is TGTGCCAGCAGTTCCGGGACAGGGGCCTACAATGAGCAGTTCTTC. It translates to CASSSGTGAYNEQFF.

Here the CDR3 reads CASSFGTGSNEKLFF. CDR3 DNA: TGTGCCAGCAGTTTTGGTACAGGTAGTAATGAAAAACTGTTTTTT. The gene calls are TRBV27 and TRBJ1-4, with a tentative D call TRBD1 (5 bases). This CDR3 comprises 15 residues. Trimming removed 3 bases at V and 4 bases at J, with 12 bases between. The germline V gene has CDR1 MNHEY and CDR2 SMNVEV (reference sequence).

This chain uses TRBV6-5 with TRBJ1-1; unclear D gene. Germline lookup yields CDR1 MNHEY and CDR2 SVGAGI. Trimming pared 9 bases from V and 8 bases from J, leaving 19 bases between. The CDR3 extends over 13 amino acids. The CDR3 DNA sequence: TGTGCCAGTAAAAAGATAGGAGTAACAGAAGCTTTCTTT. Translation gives CASKKIGVTEAFF.

CDR3 nucleotides: TGTGCCAGCAGTCAGACGACAGGGCCCGGCCCCCAGCATTTT. Encoded protein: CASSQTTGPGPQHF. V is TRBV6-2 or TRBV6-3 and J is TRBJ1-5, with 7 bases matching TRBD1. The CDR3 has 14 residues. The V segment lost 5 bases and the J segment 10 bases; nucleotides outside the gene matches: 11. Germline loops: CDR1 MNHEY, CDR2 SVGEGT.

The chain couples TRBV28 to TRBJ2-3; D is undetermined. V lost 7 bases, J lost 0 bases, and 8 bases lay in between. The CDR3 is 13 residues long. Germline CDR1 MDHEN, CDR2 SYDVKM. The CDR3 here is CASIQRSTDTQYF. CDR3 DNA: TGTGCCAGCATCCAGCGCAGCACAGATACGCAGTATTTT.

Comment on this clone: Because the CDR3's place on the DNA is in doubt, the DNA is left out and the CDR3 is given as listed by TCRdb. The V gene is TRBV21-1, the J gene TRBJ1-1; the D segment call TRBD1 is taken from the table without a DNA check. TRBV21-1 is described as a pseudogene. The CDR3 comprises 16 residues, both ends counted. The CDR3: CASSKVGTGANTEAFF.

J is TRBJ2-2 and V is TRBV28, with 8 bases fitting TRBD2. CDR3 length: 16 residues. Germline trimming cut 6 bases from V and 5 bases from J; bases unmatched to any gene: 11. The germline V gene encodes CDR1 MDHEN and CDR2 SYDVKM. DNA for the CDR3: TGTGCCAGCAGCCAAGGGGTGCGGGGGGCTACCGGGGAGCTGTTTTTT. Amino acids: CASSQGVRGATGELFF.

The J gene is TRBJ2-7, the V gene TRBV2; 8 bases line up with TRBD2. CDR1 is SNHLY and CDR2 is FYNNEI in the germline V gene. Trimming took 4 bases from V and 2 from J; bases not matched to a gene: 4. The CDR3 covers 14 residues. DNA for the CDR3: TGTGCCAGCAGTGGGACTAGCAGTCCCTACGAGCAGTACTTC. Translation: CASSGTSSPYEQYF. Together with reference TRBV2 and TRBJ2-7, the CDR3 gives the full variable domain: EPEVTQTPSHQVTQMGQEVILRCVPISNHLYFYWYRQILGQKVEFLVSFYNNEISEKSEIFDDQFSVERPDGSNFTLKIRSTKLEDSAMYFCASSGTSSPYEQYFGPGTRLTVT.

The chain uses TRBV28 and TRBJ2-5; the match to TRBD2 covers 8 bases. CDR1 is MDHEN and CDR2 is SYDVKM in the germline V gene. V shed 7 bases and J 1 base; nucleotides not matched to a gene: 8. The CDR3 has 15 residues. The CDR3 is CASTPPGTSQETQYF. The CDR3 DNA reads TGTGCCAGCACTCCCCCGGGGACTAGCCAAGAGACCCAGTACTTC.

The V and J genes are TRBV27 and TRBJ1-5, with D unresolved. Germline CDR1 is MNHEY and CDR2 is SMNVEV (reference sequence). Deletions cut 4 bases from V and 9 bases from J, with 16 bases between. CDR3 length equals 14 residues. CDR3: CASSSTRGSWPQHF. The CDR3 nucleotides are TGTGCCAGCAGTTCGACACGGGGTTCATGGCCCCAGCATTTT.

This clone has just one count. The chain joins TRBV19 to TRBJ2-4; D ambiguous. V dropped 5 bases and J dropped 4 bases, with 24 bases sitting between them. This CDR3 is 18 amino acids long. CDR1 and CDR2 (germline): LNHDA, SQIVND (reference sequence). The CDR3 DNA sequence: TGTGCCAGTAGTGCCCCACCCTCACAGTTAACCCCTAAAAACATTCAGTACTTC. This codes for CASSAPPSQLTPKNIQYF.

The CDR3 spells CASSWQNTEAFF. The DNA for the CDR3 is TGTGCCAGTAGTTGGCAGAACACTGAAGCTTTCTTT. The chain carries TRBV19 and TRBJ1-1; D unresolved. V was cut by 5 bases and J by 1 base, with 5 bases left in between. Germline CDR1 reads LNHDA; CDR2 reads SQIVND (reference sequence). The CDR3 runs 12 residues.

The chain uses TRBV11-2 and TRBJ1-2; 8 bases agree with TRBD1. The V gene end was trimmed by 5 bases and the J gene end by 4 bases; junction bases not matched to a gene: 3. The CDR3 runs 13 residues. From germline, CDR1 is SGHAT and CDR2 FQNNGV. CDR3 DNA: TGTGCCAGCAGCCGTACAGGGGGCTATGGCTACACCTTC. Protein product: CASSRTGGYGYTF.

Concerning this clone: The same CDR3 arises from other DNA sequences in this sample as well. The genes are TRBV7-8 and TRBJ2-5; 16 bases align to TRBD2. Germline V gene data show CDR1 as SGHVS and CDR2 as FQNEAQ. J was trimmed by 5 bases and V by 3 bases; bases with no gene match: 0. CDR3 size: 15 residues. The chain's CDR3 is CASSLGLAGGETQYF. CDR3 coding DNA: TGTGCCAGCAGCTTGGGACTAGCGGGAGGGGAGACCCAGTACTTC.